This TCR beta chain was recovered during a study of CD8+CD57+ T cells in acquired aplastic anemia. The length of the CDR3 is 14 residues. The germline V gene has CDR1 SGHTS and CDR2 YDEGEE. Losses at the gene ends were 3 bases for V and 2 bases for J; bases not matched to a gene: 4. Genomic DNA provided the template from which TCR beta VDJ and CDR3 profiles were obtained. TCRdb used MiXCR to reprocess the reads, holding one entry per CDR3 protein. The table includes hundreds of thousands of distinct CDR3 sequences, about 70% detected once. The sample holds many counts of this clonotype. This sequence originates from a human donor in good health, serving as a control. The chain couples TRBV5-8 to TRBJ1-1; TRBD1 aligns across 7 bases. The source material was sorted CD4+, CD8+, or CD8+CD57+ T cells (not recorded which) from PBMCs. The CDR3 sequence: CASSWDRANTEAFF. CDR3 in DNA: TGTGCCAGCAGCTGGGACAGAGCCAACACTGAAGCTTTCTTT.